This T cell receptor beta chain is drawn from a study of T and B cells in COVID-19 patients. Overall study context: The recovered patients had mostly mild to moderate COVID-19 with outpatient management.

This clonotype is termed medium-sized. Antigen: not known. Whole-study findings and limits: Patients with COVID-19 reportedly showed strongly skewed T cell receptor beta variable and joining gene usage.

TRB rearrangements were amplified by multiplex PCR with BIOMED2 TRB-A/B primers. MiXCR, run by TCRdb on the multiplex PCR reads, gives a single entry per CDR3 protein. This table holds 7,000 to 10,000 distinct CDR3 sequences, about 30% found once. Blood genomic DNA input for TRB amplification was about 220-500 ng. Germline-derived CDR1 and CDR2 are MNHEY and SVGEGT. This CDR3 contains 13 residues. V lost 6 bases, J lost 7 bases, and 16 bases lay in between. The sequenced sample consisted of blood. This chain joins TRBV6-2 or TRBV6-3 and TRBJ2-7, with TRBD1 as a possible D gene (6 bases). The clonotype comes from a human donor with active COVID-19. The CDR3 sequence is CASRQGSAEEQYV. In DNA, the CDR3 is TGTGCCAGCAGACAGGGCTCGGCTGAAGAGCAGTACGTC.